This T cell receptor beta chain was captured in a study of post-analysis software for immune sequencing data. Study details: Some patients lacked subtype; others had relapsing-remitting, secondary progressive or progressive-relapsing disease. Study-wide results and limits: There were roughly 5 TRBV segments more frequent in patients than controls, and TRBV5-6, TRBV5-1 and TRBV20-1 were among them. Compared against controls, patients with multiple sclerosis displayed significantly lower normalized Chao1 diversity. With F measure, samples from one preparation batch clustered together strongly.

As regards this clonotype: Its target is not known.

Prepared TCR beta cDNA libraries contained unique molecular identifiers. A population of 1 to 10 million T cells gave rise to roughly 490,000 cDNA molecules. TCRdb reanalysed the PCR reads using MiXCR and keeps one entry per CDR3 protein. Of hundreds of thousands of distinct CDR3 sequences in the sample, less than 35% were seen once. This CDR3 has 13 residues. The germline gives CDR1 DFQATT, CDR2 SNEGSKA (reference sequence). Trimming took 3 bases from V and 5 from J; bases not matched to a gene: 4. The sequenced sample consisted of blood. This sequence originates from a girl between 5 and 17 years old with multiple sclerosis. V and J are TRBV20-1 and TRBJ2-7, with 10 bases aligning to TRBD1. CDR3 coding DNA: TGCAGTGCTAGGTGGACAGGGGGAAACGAGCAGTACTTC. Amino acids: CSARWTGGNEQYF.